Listed below are T cell receptor beta chains from one sample, sequenced in a study of tumor-infiltrating lymphocytes in primary liver carcinoma. A single record per CDR3 protein comes from TCRdb applying MiXCR to the multiplex PCR reads. This repertoire shows 330,000 or so distinct CDR3 sequences, almost 65% found once; its top ten account for roughly 6%. Sequencing was done on a sample of peripheral blood. The receptors were sampled from a man aged 40-50 years with primary liver carcinoma and hepatitis B virus infection. CDR3s include the opening cysteine and the closing phenylalanine or tryptophan. Each record gives: J gene, clone size, D gene, V gene, CDR3 protein, CDR3 DNA. The D gene is left open where the match is weak. Where a row states a size, it is once, few, many or the class of an expanded clone; other rows omit it.

J gene: TRBJ1-2
clone size: many
D gene: NA
V gene: TRBV12-3/TRBV12-4
CDR3 protein: CASSPGPRVSHGYTF
CDR3 DNA: TGTGCCAGCAGCCCGGGCCCGAGGGTTTCCCATGGCTACACCTTC

J gene: TRBJ1-4
clone size: NA
D gene: NA
V gene: TRBV6-6
CDR3 protein: CASSYLGSGEKLFF
CDR3 DNA: TGTGCCAGCAGTTACCTCGGGTCGGGGGAAAAACTGTTTTTT

J gene: TRBJ1-5
clone size: many
D gene: NA
V gene: TRBV11-2
CDR3 protein: CASSLSIEGHQPQHF
CDR3 DNA: TGTGCCAGCAGCTTAAGTATCGAGGGTCATCAGCCCCAGCATTTT

J gene: TRBJ2-5
clone size: NA
D gene: NA
V gene: TRBV5-1
CDR3 protein: CASRPGRLQETQYF
CDR3 DNA: TGCGCCAGCCGTCCCGGGCGGCTGCAAGAGACCCAGTACTTC

J gene: TRBJ1-1
clone size: NA
D gene: NA
V gene: TRBV10-3
CDR3 protein: CAITASGTDNTEAFF
CDR3 DNA: TGTGCCATCACTGCCTCCGGGACGGACAACACTGAAGCTTTCTTT

J gene: TRBJ2-1
clone size: NA
D gene: TRBD1
V gene: TRBV2
CDR3 protein: CASTIGQVPSRHFF
CDR3 DNA: TGTGCCAGCACCATAGGACAGGTGCCGTCCAGGCACTTCTTC

J gene: TRBJ2-3
clone size: few
D gene: NA
V gene: TRBV6-4
CDR3 protein: CASSLGTYNTQYF
CDR3 DNA: TGTGCCAGCAGTCTTGGGACATACAATACGCAGTATTTT

J gene: TRBJ2-2
clone size: NA
D gene: NA
V gene: TRBV11-1
CDR3 protein: CSRGLDGLNTGELFF
CDR3 DNA: TGCTCCAGGGGCTTAGACGGTCTGAACACCGGGGAGCTGTTTTTT

J gene: TRBJ2-3
clone size: NA
D gene: NA
V gene: TRBV11-2
CDR3 protein: CASSSPGSGATTQYF
CDR3 DNA: TGTGCCAGCAGTTCCCCGGGGTCTGGCGCGACTACGCAGTATTTT

J gene: TRBJ2-7
clone size: few
D gene: NA
V gene: TRBV28
CDR3 protein: CASSNSGIGSYEQYF
CDR3 DNA: TGTGCCAGCAGTAACTCCGGGATAGGGTCCTACGAGCAGTACTTC

J gene: TRBJ2-7
clone size: many
D gene: NA
V gene: TRBV6-5
CDR3 protein: CASSYTVSTYEQYF
CDR3 DNA: TGTGCCAGCAGTTATACAGTTTCAACCTACGAGCAGTACTTC

J gene: TRBJ1-2
clone size: many
D gene: NA
V gene: TRBV29-1
CDR3 protein: CSVVSTLGGYTF
CDR3 DNA: TGCAGCGTTGTGAGTACCTTAGGTGGCTACACCTTC

J gene: TRBJ2-2
clone size: NA
D gene: NA
V gene: TRBV7-8
CDR3 protein: CASSIRGRSTGELFF
CDR3 DNA: TGTGCCAGCAGTATTAGGGGGAGGTCCACCGGGGAGCTGTTTTTT

J gene: TRBJ1-1
clone size: NA
D gene: TRBD1
V gene: TRBV5-1
CDR3 protein: CASSLDLRGGEAFF
CDR3 DNA: TGCGCCAGTAGCTTGGATCTCAGGGGGGGTGAAGCTTTCTTT

J gene: TRBJ1-1
clone size: NA
D gene: NA
V gene: TRBV7-9
CDR3 protein: CASSLELDSDSFF
CDR3 DNA: TGTGCTAGCAGCTTAGAGTTAGATTCGGATTCTTTCTTT

J gene: TRBJ2-1
clone size: many
D gene: NA
V gene: TRBV10-2
CDR3 protein: CASSHRISNEQFF
CDR3 DNA: TGCGCCAGCAGCCACAGGATCTCCAATGAGCAGTTCTTC

J gene: TRBJ2-3
clone size: NA
D gene: TRBD2
V gene: TRBV6-1
CDR3 protein: CASSETAGGRGTDTQYF
CDR3 DNA: TGTGCCAGCAGTGAGACAGCGGGGGGGCGAGGCACAGATACGCAGTATTTT

J gene: TRBJ1-2
clone size: NA
D gene: NA
V gene: TRBV10-3
CDR3 protein: CAISDRIVSMGYTF
CDR3 DNA: TGTGCCATCAGTGATCGGATAGTTTCTATGGGCTACACCTTC

J gene: TRBJ1-5
clone size: NA
D gene: TRBD1
V gene: TRBV10-3
CDR3 protein: CANSESGGNQPHHF
CDR3 DNA: TGTGCCAACAGTGAGTCAGGGGGGAATCAGCCCCATCATTTT

J gene: TRBJ2-5
clone size: NA
D gene: TRBD2
V gene: TRBV11-2
CDR3 protein: CASSQGLAGGYGETQYF
CDR3 DNA: TGTGCCAGCAGCCAAGGATTAGCGGGAGGGTACGGAGAGACCCAGTACTTC

J gene: TRBJ2-5
clone size: NA
D gene: TRBD2
V gene: TRBV27
CDR3 protein: CASIGLAGDRETQYF
CDR3 DNA: TGTGCCAGCATCGGACTAGCGGGAGATAGGGAGACCCAGTACTTC

J gene: TRBJ1-5
clone size: NA
D gene: NA
V gene: TRBV7-9
CDR3 protein: CASSRDSGNQPQHF
CDR3 DNA: TGTGCCAGCAGCAGGGACTCTGGCAATCAGCCCCAGCATTTT

J gene: TRBJ2-1
clone size: NA
D gene: NA
V gene: TRBV6-5
CDR3 protein: CDSQKELAGGEQFF
CDR3 DNA: TGTGACAGTCAGAAGGAGCTAGCAGGAGGGGAGCAGTTCTTC

J gene: TRBJ2-7
clone size: NA
D gene: TRBD2
V gene: TRBV6-2/TRBV6-3
CDR3 protein: CASSARRVRGAYEQYF
CDR3 DNA: TGTGCCAGCAGTGCCAGACGGGTCCGGGGGGCCTACGAGCAGTACTTC

J gene: TRBJ2-7
clone size: NA
D gene: TRBD2
V gene: TRBV6-6
CDR3 protein: CASSYSPGLAGVIHERYF
CDR3 DNA: TGTGCCAGCAGCTACTCCCCGGGACTAGCGGGAGTTATCCACGAGCGGTACTTC

J gene: TRBJ2-1
clone size: NA
D gene: TRBD2
V gene: TRBV11-2
CDR3 protein: CASSFLLAGSPYNEQFF
CDR3 DNA: TGTGCCAGCAGCTTCCTACTAGCGGGGAGCCCCTACAATGAGCAGTTCTTC

J gene: TRBJ2-1
clone size: NA
D gene: TRBD1
V gene: TRBV11-2
CDR3 protein: CASISPGTGAYDEQFF
CDR3 DNA: TGTGCCAGCATCTCCCCAGGGACAGGGGCATACGATGAGCAGTTCTTC

J gene: TRBJ2-5
clone size: many
D gene: NA
V gene: TRBV29-1
CDR3 protein: CSVWGETGKLVVGETQYF
CDR3 DNA: TGCAGCGTTTGGGGGGAGACAGGGAAACTGGTAGTTGGAGAGACCCAGTACTTC

J gene: TRBJ1-2
clone size: NA
D gene: NA
V gene: TRBV20-1
CDR3 protein: CSARILRTGPSGGYTF
CDR3 DNA: TGCAGTGCTAGAATACTTCGGACGGGACCCTCTGGTGGCTACACCTTC

J gene: TRBJ2-5
clone size: NA
D gene: NA
V gene: TRBV11-2
CDR3 protein: CASSLRPNYLVTQYF
CDR3 DNA: TGTGCCAGCAGCTTACGCCCTAACTACCTAGTGACCCAGTACTTC

J gene: TRBJ2-5
clone size: NA
D gene: NA
V gene: TRBV12-3/TRBV12-4
CDR3 protein: CTSNLGHHQETQYF
CDR3 DNA: TGTACCAGCAATCTAGGACATCACCAAGAGACCCAGTACTTC

J gene: TRBJ2-3
clone size: many
D gene: TRBD2
V gene: TRBV6-5
CDR3 protein: CASSSITSGGTDTQYF
CDR3 DNA: TGTGCCAGCAGTTCGATCACTAGCGGGGGAACAGATACGCAGTATTTT

J gene: TRBJ1-1
clone size: NA
D gene: TRBD1
V gene: TRBV5-1
CDR3 protein: CASRAGTANTEAFF
CDR3 DNA: TGCGCCAGCCGAGCCGGGACAGCGAACACTGAAGCTTTCTTT

J gene: TRBJ1-3
clone size: few
D gene: NA
V gene: TRBV6-5
CDR3 protein: CASSYSKVRARSGNTIYF
CDR3 DNA: TGTGCCAGCAGTTACTCGAAAGTCAGGGCTCGTTCTGGAAACACCATATATTTT

J gene: TRBJ1-1
clone size: NA
D gene: NA
V gene: TRBV6-2/TRBV6-3
CDR3 protein: CASSPAGPAFF
CDR3 DNA: TGTGCCAGCAGTCCGGCAGGGCCGGCTTTCTTT

J gene: TRBJ2-7
clone size: many
D gene: TRBD2
V gene: TRBV6-2/TRBV6-3
CDR3 protein: CASSYRLAVAEQYF
CDR3 DNA: TGTGCCAGCAGTTACAGACTAGCGGTCGCCGAGCAGTACTTC

J gene: TRBJ2-2
clone size: many
D gene: TRBD1
V gene: TRBV6-5
CDR3 protein: CASTRGQGAGELFF
CDR3 DNA: TGTGCCAGCACCCGGGGACAGGGCGCCGGGGAGCTGTTTTTT

J gene: TRBJ1-4
clone size: NA
D gene: TRBD1
V gene: TRBV6-2/TRBV6-3
CDR3 protein: CASRRQGQLDEKLFF
CDR3 DNA: TGTGCCAGCAGGAGACAGGGACAGCTGGATGAAAAACTGTTTTTT

J gene: TRBJ1-3
clone size: NA
D gene: NA
V gene: TRBV30
CDR3 protein: CAWSRGSSGNTIYF
CDR3 DNA: TGTGCCTGGAGTAGAGGCTCCTCTGGAAACACCATATATTTT

J gene: TRBJ2-1
clone size: NA
D gene: TRBD2
V gene: TRBV11-1
CDR3 protein: CASSSRELAGKDYEQFF
CDR3 DNA: TGTGCCAGCAGCTCACGCGAACTAGCGGGAAAAGACTATGAGCAGTTCTTC